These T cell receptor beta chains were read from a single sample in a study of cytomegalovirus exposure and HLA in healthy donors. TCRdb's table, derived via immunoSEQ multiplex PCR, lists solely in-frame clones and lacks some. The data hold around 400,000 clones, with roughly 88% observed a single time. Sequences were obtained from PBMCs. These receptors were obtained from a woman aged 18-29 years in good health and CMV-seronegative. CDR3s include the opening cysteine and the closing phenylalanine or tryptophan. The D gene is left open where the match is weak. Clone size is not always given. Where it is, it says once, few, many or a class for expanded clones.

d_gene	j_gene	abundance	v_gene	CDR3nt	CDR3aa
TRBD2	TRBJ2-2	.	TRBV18	TGTGCCAGCTCACCACCGGAACAACTAGCGGGAAGAGGGGAGCTGTTTTTT	CASSPPEQLAGRGELFF
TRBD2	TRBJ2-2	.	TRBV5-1	TGCGCCAGCAGCTTGGTAGCGGGGGAGTTAACCGGGGAGCTGTTTTTT	CASSLVAGELTGELFF
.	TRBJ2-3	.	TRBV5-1	TGCGCCAGCAGCTTGTCGGCGGGGTTGAGCACAGATACGCAGTATTTT	CASSLSAGLSTDTQYF
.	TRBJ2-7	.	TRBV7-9	TGTGCCAGCCGGAGGGGGGACAGCTCCTACGAGCAGTACTTC	CASRRGDSSYEQYF
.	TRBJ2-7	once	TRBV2	TGTGCCAGCAGTGAAAGCGGTCAGCCCTGGGGCTACGAGCAGTACTTC	CASSESGQPWGYEQYF
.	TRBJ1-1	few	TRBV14	TGTGCCAGCAGCCAAGATAATCGTAGGGGGGGCGGAGGCGCTGAAGCTTTCTTT	CASSQDNRRGGGGAEAFF
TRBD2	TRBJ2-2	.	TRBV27	TGTGCCAGCAGTTTATCCGGGACTAGTGACACCGGGGAGCTGTTTTTT	CASSLSGTSDTGELFF
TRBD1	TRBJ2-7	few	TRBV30	TGTGCCTGGAGTCACCCCGGGACAGCAAACTACGAGCAGTACTTC	CAWSHPGTANYEQYF
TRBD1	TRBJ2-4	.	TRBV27	TGTGCCAGCAGTGAACAGGGGGCCAAAAACATTCAGTACTTC	CASSEQGAKNIQYF
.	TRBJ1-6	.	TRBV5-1	TGCGCCAGCAGCTGGCAGGGAGCGGGAAATTCACCCCTCCACTTT	CASSWQGAGNSPLHF
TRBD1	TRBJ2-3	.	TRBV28	TGTGCCAGCACCACGATTGGGACAGGGGTCACAGATACGCAGTATTTT	CASTTIGTGVTDTQYF
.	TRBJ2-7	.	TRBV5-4	TGTGCCAGCAGCTCCCCTTTGACGGGCTCCTACGAGCAGTACTTC	CASSSPLTGSYEQYF
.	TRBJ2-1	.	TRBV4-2	TGTGCCAGCAGCCCCACTGAGGAGGGGTTCCATGAGCAGTTCTTC	CASSPTEEGFHEQFF
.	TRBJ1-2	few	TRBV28	TGTGCCAGCAGCTACCCCTATGGCTACACCTTC	CASSYPYGYTF
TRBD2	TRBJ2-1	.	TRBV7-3	TGTGCCAGCAGCTTACCGGGGACTAGCGGGACTGAGCAGTTCTTC	CASSLPGTSGTEQFF
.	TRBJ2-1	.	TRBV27	TGTGCCAGCAGTTTGGGGGGGCTTCATGAGCAGTTCTTC	CASSLGGLHEQFF
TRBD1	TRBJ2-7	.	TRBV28	TGTGCCAGCAGTTTATTCGGACAGGTAGGCGGTTACGAGCAGTACTTC	CASSLFGQVGGYEQYF
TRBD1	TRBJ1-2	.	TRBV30	TGTGCCTGGAGCGCCGCCCCCCGGGGGACAGGGTTTTTTTACTATGGCTACACCTTC	CAWSAAPRGTGFFYYGYTF